One T cell receptor (beta chain) is described in this entry. Its antigen is not known. This entry comes from a study of CD8 T cells in ankylosing spondylitis. This CDR3 is 18 amino acids long. The germline V gene encodes CDR1 SGHAT and CDR2 FQDESV (reference sequence). The V and J ends lost 2 bases and 4 bases respectively, with 21 bases between them. TCRdb ran MiXCR on the 5' RACE reads and lists one entry per CDR3 protein. The table records about 150,000 distinct CDR3 sequences, around 10% of them present only once. Notes on the study in general: Disease-linked clones bore a CD8+ phenotype and were relatively rare in peripheral blood.

The V gene is TRBV11-1, the J gene TRBJ1-5; TRBD1 might be the D (6 bases). Sequenced: blood, either unsorted or a sorted T cell fraction (not recorded which). This sequence was found in a female donor with ankylosing spondylitis or in good health (not recorded which). The CDR3 loop is CASSLRGGAPLRNQPQHF. CDR3 in DNA: TGTGCCAGCAGCTTAAGGGGGGGGGCCCCCCTAAGGAATCAGCCCCAGCATTTT.